This T cell receptor (beta chain) comes out of a study of response to subunit inactivated influenza vaccine. Overall study findings and caveats: Authors proposed each seasonal influenza vaccination draws in few new T cells.

Regarding this clonotype: The antigen is unknown.

TCRdb re-derived calls from the RT-PCR reads in MiXCR, one entry per CDR3 protein. The sample holds about half a million distinct CDR3 sequences, around 8% seen once. Between the trimmed V and J ends, which lost 4 bases and 3 bases, there was a span of 15 bases. Germline CDR1 SGHKS, CDR2 YYEKEE (reference sequence). This CDR3 contains 15 residues. The sequenced sample was PBMCs from blood, obtained about 24 months after vaccination. This receptor was obtained from a man aged 50 to 75 who received an inactivated influenza vaccine. V and J are TRBV5-5 and TRBJ2-3, with D possibly being TRBD2 (6 bases). The CDR3 reads CASSTISGGTDTQYF. The CDR3 nucleotides read TGTGCCAGCAGCACAATATCCGGGGGAACAGATACGCAGTATTTT.